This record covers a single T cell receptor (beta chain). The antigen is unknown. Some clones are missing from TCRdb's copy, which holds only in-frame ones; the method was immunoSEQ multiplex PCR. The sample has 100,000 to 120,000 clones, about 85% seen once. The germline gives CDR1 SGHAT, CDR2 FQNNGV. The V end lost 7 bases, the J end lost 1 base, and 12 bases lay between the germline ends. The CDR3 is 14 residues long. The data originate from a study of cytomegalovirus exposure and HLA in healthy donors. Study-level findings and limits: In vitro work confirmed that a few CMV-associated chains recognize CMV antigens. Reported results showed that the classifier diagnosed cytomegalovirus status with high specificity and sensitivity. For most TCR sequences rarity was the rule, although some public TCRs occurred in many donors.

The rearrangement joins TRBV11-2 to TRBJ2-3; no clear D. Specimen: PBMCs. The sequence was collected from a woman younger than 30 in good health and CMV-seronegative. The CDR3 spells CASTPYLGTDTQYF. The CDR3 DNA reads TGTGCCAGCACCCCATATCTAGGCACAGATACGCAGTATTTT. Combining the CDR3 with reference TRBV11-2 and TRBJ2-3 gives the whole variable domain EAGVAQSPRYKIIEKRQSVAFWCNPISGHATLYWYQQILGQGPKLLIQFQNNGVVDDSQLPKDRFSAERLKGVDSTLKIQPAKLEDSAVYLCASTPYLGTDTQYFGPGTRLTVL.